Each of the 4 T cell receptor beta chains below was sequenced from the same sample in a study of blood T cell repertoires in COVID-19. Only in-frame clones appear in the TCRdb table, and some are missing; sequencing was by immunoSEQ multiplex PCR. The top ten clones hold less than 7% of a sample with roughly 150,000 clones, over 80% of them seen once. What was sequenced was PBMCs or T cells enriched from blood (not recorded which). The receptors come from a woman aged 40 to 55 who had recovered from COVID-19.

The gene calls are TRBV5-1 and TRBJ2-7; no reliable D call. Trimming removed 0 bases at V and 0 bases at J, with 4 bases between. Germline V gene sequence: CDR1 SGHRS, CDR2 YFSETQ. CDR3 length: 13 amino acids. Here the CDR3 DNA reads TGCGCCAGCAGCTTGGACTACTCCTACGAGCAGTACTTC. It specifies CASSLDYSYEQYF.

The rearrangement joins TRBV29-1 to TRBJ1-1; 7 bases line up with TRBD1. CDR3 length: 14 residues. The V gene's germline CDR1 is SQVTM and CDR2 ANQGSEA. V lost 2 bases to trimming and J lost 0 bases; unmatched junction nucleotides: 3. The CDR3 nucleotides read TGCAGCGTTGAACGGGGACAGATGAACACTGAAGCTTTCTTT. Translation gives CSVERGQMNTEAFF.

V usage is TRBV19 and J usage is TRBJ1-6, with TRBD1 matching 8 bases. Germline V gives CDR1 LNHDA, CDR2 SQIVND (reference sequence). V shed 0 bases, J shed 9 bases, and the junction held 4 bases outside the gene matches. The CDR3 is made up of 15 amino acids. The CDR3 is CASSIDGTGLSPLHF. The CDR3 nucleotides are TGTGCCAGTAGTATAGATGGGACAGGACTTTCACCCCTCCACTTT.

V and J are TRBV7-9 and TRBJ2-1; D uncertain. The CDR3 runs to 15 residues. Germline CDR1 is SEHNR and CDR2 is FQNEAQ (reference sequence). Deletions cut 4 bases from V and 0 bases from J, with 10 bases between. As DNA, the CDR3 is TGTGCCAGCAGCTCGTCAATGAGCTCCTACAATGAGCAGTTCTTC. Protein: CASSSSMSSYNEQFF.